This T cell receptor beta chain was sequenced during a study of T cell responses to AZD1222 COVID-19 vaccine. Study-level findings and limits: Nearly half of spike-specific TCRs reportedly target variant regions that are unmutated in the B.1.351 and B.1.1.7 variants.

Sequenced by immunoSEQ multiplex PCR; TCRdb stores in-frame clones only, minus some. The sample shows around 140,000 clones, roughly 86% of them seen only once. This CDR3 has 14 residues. Germline CDR1 KGHSH, CDR2 LQKENI. V lost 4 bases and J lost 8; bases outside the gene matches: 1. On this clone: Its antigen remains unidentified.

This chain uses TRBV18 with TRBJ1-6; 11 bases agree with TRBD1. The starting material was peripheral blood, obtained 28 days after the second AZD1222 dose. The TCR comes from an adult who received the AZD1222 COVID-19 vaccine. The DNA of the CDR3 is TGTGCCAGCTCACGGACAGGGGGCGATTCACCCCTCCACTTT. Translating gives CASSRTGGDSPLHF.